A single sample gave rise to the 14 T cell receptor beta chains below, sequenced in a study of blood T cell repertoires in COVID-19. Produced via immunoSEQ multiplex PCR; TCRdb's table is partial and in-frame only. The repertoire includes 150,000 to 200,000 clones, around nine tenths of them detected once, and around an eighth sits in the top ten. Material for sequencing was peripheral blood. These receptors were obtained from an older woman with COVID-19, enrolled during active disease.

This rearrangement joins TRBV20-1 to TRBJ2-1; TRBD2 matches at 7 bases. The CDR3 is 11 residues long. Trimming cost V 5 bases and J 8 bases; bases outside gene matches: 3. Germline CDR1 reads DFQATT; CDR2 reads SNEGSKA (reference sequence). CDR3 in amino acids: CSARLAYEQFF. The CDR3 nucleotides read TGCAGTGCTCGACTAGCTTATGAGCAGTTCTTC.

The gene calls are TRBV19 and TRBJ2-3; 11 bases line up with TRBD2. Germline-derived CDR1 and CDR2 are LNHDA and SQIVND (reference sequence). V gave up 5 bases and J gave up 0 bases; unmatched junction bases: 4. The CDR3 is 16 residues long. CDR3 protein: CASSQSSGRSTDTQYF. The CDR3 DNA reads TGTGCCAGTAGTCAGTCTAGCGGGAGGAGCACAGATACGCAGTATTTT.

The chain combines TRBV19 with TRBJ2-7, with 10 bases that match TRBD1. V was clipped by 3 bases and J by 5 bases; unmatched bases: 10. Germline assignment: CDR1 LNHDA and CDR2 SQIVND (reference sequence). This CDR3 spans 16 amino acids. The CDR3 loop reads CASSMAGTGAWDEQYF. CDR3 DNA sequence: TGTGCCAGTAGTATGGCGGGGACAGGGGCATGGGACGAGCAGTACTTC.

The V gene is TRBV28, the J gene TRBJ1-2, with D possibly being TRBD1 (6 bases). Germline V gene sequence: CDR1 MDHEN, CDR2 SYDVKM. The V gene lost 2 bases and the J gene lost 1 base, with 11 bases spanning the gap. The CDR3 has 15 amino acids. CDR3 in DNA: TGTGCCAGCAGTTTAGGGACATTAGATAACTATGGCTACACCTTC. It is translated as CASSLGTLDNYGYTF.

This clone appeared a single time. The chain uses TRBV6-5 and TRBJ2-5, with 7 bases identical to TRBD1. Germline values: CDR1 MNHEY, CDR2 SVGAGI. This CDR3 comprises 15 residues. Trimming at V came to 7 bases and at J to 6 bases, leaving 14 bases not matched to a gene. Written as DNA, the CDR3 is TGTGCCAGCACACCTGATTTAGGGGGCGCAAAGACCCAGTACTTC. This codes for CASTPDLGGAKTQYF.

In DNA form, the CDR3 reads TGTGCCAGCAGCTTAGCGGGAGGCTCCGAGCAGTACTTC. Protein product: CASSLAGGSEQYF. The chain has TRBV11-2 and TRBJ2-7; 7 nucleotides agree with TRBD2. Germline CDR1 SGHAT, CDR2 FQNNGV. V lost 1 base to trimming and J lost 6 bases; unmatched junction nucleotides: 3. This CDR3 region has 13 residues. Filled out from reference TRBV11-2 and TRBJ2-7, the complete variable domain reads EAGVAQSPRYKIIEKRQSVAFWCNPISGHATLYWYQQILGQGPKLLIQFQNNGVVDDSQLPKDRFSAERLKGVDSTLKIQPAKLEDSAVYLCASSLAGGSEQYFGPGTRLTVT.

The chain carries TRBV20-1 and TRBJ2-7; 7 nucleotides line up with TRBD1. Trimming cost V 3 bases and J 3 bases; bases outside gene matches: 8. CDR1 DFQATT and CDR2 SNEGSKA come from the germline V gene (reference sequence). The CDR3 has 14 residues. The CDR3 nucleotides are TGCAGTGCTAGTGGGGGTGACAGGGTCTACGAGCAGTACTTC. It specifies CSASGGDRVYEQYF.

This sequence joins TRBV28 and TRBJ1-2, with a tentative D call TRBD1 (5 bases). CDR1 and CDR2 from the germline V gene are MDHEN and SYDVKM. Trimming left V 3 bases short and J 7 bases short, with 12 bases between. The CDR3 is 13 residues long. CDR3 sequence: CASSLKGRGGYTF. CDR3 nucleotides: TGTGCCAGCAGTTTGAAGGGGAGGGGTGGCTACACCTTC.

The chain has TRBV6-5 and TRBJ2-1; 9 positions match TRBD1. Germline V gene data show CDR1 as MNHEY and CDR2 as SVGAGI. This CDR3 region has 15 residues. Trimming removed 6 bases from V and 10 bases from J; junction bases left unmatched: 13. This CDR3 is CASSGAGQGIREQFF. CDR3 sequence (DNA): TGTGCCAGCAGCGGCGCCGGACAGGGGATAAGAGAGCAGTTCTTC.

Here the CDR3 reads CASSATGINEQFF. CDR3 nucleotide sequence: TGTGCCAGTAGTGCTACAGGGATCAATGAGCAGTTCTTC. This chain links TRBV19 with TRBJ2-1; maybe TRBD1 (6 bases). CDR1 and CDR2 from the germline V gene are LNHDA and SQIVND (reference sequence). The length of the CDR3 is 13 residues. With 5 bases removed from V and 6 bases from J, the gap between germline ends came to 11 bases.

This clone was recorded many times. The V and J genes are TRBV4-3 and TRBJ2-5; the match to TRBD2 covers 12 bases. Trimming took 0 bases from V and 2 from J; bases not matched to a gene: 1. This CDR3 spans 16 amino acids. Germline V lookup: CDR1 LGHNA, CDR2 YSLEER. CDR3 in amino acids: CASSQDLAGGQETQYF. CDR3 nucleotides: TGCGCCAGCAGCCAAGATCTAGCGGGAGGGCAAGAGACCCAGTACTTC.

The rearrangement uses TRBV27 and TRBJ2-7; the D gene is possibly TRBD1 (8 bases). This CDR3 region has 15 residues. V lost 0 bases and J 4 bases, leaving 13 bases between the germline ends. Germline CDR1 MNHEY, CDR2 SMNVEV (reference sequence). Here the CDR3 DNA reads TGTGCCAGCAGTTTATCCCACAGGGGGGGGTACGAGCAGTACTTC. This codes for CASSLSHRGGYEQYF.

CDR3 residues: CASSSTGSEQYF. The CDR3 DNA sequence: TGTGCCAGCAGCTCGACAGGGAGTGAGCAGTACTTC. The V call is TRBV7-2, the J call TRBJ2-7; 7 nucleotides agree with TRBD1. J was trimmed by 7 bases and V by 4 bases; bases with no gene match: 4. Germline lookup yields CDR1 SGHTA and CDR2 FQGNSA. The CDR3 covers 12 residues.

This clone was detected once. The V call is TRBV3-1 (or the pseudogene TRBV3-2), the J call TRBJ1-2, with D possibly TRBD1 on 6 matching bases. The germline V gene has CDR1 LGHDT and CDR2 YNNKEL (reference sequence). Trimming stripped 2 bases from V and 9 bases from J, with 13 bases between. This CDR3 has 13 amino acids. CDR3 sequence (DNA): TGTGCCAGCAGCCAAAATACTCAGGGGCGCTACACCTTC. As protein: CASSQNTQGRYTF.